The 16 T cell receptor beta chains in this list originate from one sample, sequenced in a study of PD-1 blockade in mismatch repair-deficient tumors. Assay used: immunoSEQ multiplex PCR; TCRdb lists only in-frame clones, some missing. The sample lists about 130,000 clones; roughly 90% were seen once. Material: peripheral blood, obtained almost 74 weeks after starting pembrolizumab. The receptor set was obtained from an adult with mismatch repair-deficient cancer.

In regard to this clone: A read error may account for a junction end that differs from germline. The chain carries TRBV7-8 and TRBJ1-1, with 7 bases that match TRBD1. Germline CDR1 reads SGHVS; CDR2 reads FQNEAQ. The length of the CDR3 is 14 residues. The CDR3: CVSSFRRRGTEAFF. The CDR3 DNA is TGTGTCAGCAGCTTTAGGCGCAGGGGGACTGAAGCTTTCTTT.

The CDR3 here is CASSFTIVAGRHTGELFF. The CDR3 DNA is TGTGCCAGCAGTTTCACTATAGTCGCGGGCCGTCACACCGGGGAGCTGTTTTTT. The rearrangement uses TRBV28 and TRBJ2-2; perhaps TRBD2 as D (5 bases). Germline V gene sequence: CDR1 MDHEN, CDR2 SYDVKM. The CDR3 contains 18 residues. The V and J ends lost 3 bases and 3 bases respectively, with 20 bases between them. The whole variable domain, filled in from reference TRBV28 and TRBJ2-2, reads DVKVTQSSRYLVKRTGEKVFLECVQDMDHENMFWYRQDPGLGLRLIYFSYDVKMKEKGDIPEGYSVSREKKERFSLILESASTNQTSMYLCASSFTIVAGRHTGELFFGEGSRLTVL.

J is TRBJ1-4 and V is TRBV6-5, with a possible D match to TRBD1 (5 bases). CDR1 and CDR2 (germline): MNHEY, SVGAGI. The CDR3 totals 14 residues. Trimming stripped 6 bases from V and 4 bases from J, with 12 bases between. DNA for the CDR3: TGTGCCAGCAGCCCAGGGAGGGTTAATGAAAAACTGTTTTTT. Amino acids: CASSPGRVNEKLFF.

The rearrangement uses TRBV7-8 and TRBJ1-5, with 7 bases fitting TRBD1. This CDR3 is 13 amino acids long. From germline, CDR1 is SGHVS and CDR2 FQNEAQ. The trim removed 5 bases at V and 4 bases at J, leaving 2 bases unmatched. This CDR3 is CASSPRGNQPQHF. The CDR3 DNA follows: TGTGCCAGCAGCCCCAGGGGGAATCAGCCCCAGCATTTT.

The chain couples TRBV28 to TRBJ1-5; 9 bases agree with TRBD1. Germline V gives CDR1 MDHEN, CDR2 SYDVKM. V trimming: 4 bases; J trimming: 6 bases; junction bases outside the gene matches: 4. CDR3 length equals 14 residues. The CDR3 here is CASSWDREVQPQHF. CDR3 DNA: TGTGCCAGCAGTTGGGACAGGGAGGTTCAGCCCCAGCATTTT.

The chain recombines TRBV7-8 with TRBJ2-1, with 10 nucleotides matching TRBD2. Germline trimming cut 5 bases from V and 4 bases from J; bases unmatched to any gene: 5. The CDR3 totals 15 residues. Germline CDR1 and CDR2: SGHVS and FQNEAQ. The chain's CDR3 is CASSRPSGSYNEQFF. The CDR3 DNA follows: TGTGCCAGCAGCCGGCCTAGCGGGAGTTACAATGAGCAGTTCTTC.

CDR3 nucleotide sequence: TGTGCCAGCAACCCTGGCGGGACAGGGACCTACGAGCAGTACTTC. Protein: CASNPGGTGTYEQYF. The V gene is TRBV27, the J gene TRBJ2-7; 9 bases are shared with TRBD1. Looked up from germline, CDR1 is MNHEY and CDR2 is SMNVEV (reference sequence). V shed 7 bases and J 2 bases; nucleotides not matched to a gene: 9. CDR3 size: 15 residues.

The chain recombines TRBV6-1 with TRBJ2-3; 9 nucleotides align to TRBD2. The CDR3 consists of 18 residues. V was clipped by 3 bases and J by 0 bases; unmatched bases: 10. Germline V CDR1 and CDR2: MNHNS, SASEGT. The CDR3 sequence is CASSDRLRLAASTDTQYF. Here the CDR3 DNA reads TGTGCCAGCAGTGACCGCCTCCGACTAGCGGCTAGCACAGATACGCAGTATTTT.

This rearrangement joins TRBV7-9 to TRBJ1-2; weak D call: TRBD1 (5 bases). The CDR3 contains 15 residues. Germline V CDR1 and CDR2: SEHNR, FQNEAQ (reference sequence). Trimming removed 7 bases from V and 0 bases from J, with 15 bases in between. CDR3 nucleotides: TGTGCCAGCACCCGAGGGACCGAAGCTAACTATGGCTACACCTTC. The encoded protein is CASTRGTEANYGYTF.

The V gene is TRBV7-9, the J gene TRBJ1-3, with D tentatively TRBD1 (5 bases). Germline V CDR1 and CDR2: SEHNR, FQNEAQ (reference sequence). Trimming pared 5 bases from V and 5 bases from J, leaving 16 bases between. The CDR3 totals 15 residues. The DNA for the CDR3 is TGTGCCAGCAGCCCTAGACAGAGAGTAAGAAACACCATATATTTT. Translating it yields CASSPRQRVRNTIYF. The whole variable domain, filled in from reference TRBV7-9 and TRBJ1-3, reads DTGVSQNPRHKITKRGQNVTFRCDPISEHNRLYWYRQTLGQGPEFLTYFQNEAQLEKSRLLSDRFSAERPKGSFSTLEIQRTEQGDSAMYLCASSPRQRVRNTIYFGEGSWLTVV.

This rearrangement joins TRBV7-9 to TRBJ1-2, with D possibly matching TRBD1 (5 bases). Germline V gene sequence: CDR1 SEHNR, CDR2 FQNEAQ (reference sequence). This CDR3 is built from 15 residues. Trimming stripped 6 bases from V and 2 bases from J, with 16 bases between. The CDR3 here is CASRATGAGNYGYTF. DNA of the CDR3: TGTGCCAGCAGGGCTACCGGGGCAGGGAACTATGGCTACACCTTC. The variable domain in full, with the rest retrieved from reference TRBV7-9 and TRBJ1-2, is DTGVSQNPRHKITKRGQNVTFRCDPISEHNRLYWYRQTLGQGPEFLTYFQNEAQLEKSRLLSDRFSAERPKGSFSTLEIQRTEQGDSAMYLCASRATGAGNYGYTFGSGTRLTVV.

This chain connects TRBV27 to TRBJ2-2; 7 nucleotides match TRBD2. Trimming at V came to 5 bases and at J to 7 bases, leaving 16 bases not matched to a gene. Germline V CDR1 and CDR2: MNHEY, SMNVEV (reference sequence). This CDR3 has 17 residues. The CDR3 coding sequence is TGTGCCAGCAGTCCCGAGTCCCCACTAGCGTTCTACGGGGAGCTGTTTTTT. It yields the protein CASSPESPLAFYGELFF.

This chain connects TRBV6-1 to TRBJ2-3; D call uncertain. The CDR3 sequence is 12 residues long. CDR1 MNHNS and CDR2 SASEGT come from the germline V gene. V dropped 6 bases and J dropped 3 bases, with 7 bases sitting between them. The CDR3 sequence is CASSDGTDTQYF. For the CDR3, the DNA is TGTGCCAGCAGCGACGGTACAGATACGCAGTATTTT.

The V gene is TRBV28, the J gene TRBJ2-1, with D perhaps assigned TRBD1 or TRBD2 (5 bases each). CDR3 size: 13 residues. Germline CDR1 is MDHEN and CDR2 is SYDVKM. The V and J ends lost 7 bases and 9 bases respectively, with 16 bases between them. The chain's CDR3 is CASIPTPGLEQFF. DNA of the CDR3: TGTGCCAGCATTCCCACCCCGGGGCTTGAGCAGTTCTTC.

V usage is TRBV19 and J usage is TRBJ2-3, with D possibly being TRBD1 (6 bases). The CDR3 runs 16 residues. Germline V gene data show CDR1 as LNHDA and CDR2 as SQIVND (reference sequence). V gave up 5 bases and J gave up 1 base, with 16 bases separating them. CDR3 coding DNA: TGTGCCAGTAGTCTAAACAGGGCCAGAGGCACAGATACGCAGTATTTT. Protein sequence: CASSLNRARGTDTQYF. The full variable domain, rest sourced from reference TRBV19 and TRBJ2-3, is DGGITQSPKYLFRKEGQNVTLSCEQNLNHDAMYWYRQDPGQGLRLIYYSQIVNDFQKGDIAEGYSVSREKKESFPLTVTSAQKNPTAFYLCASSLNRARGTDTQYFGPGTRLTVL.

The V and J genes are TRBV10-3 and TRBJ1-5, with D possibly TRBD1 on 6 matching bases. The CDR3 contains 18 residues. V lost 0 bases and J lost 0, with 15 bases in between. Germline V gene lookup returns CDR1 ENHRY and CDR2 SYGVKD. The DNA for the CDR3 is TGTGCCATCAGTGAGTCGATTGGCAGGGGAACTAGCAATCAGCCCCAGCATTTT. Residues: CAISESIGRGTSNQPQHF.